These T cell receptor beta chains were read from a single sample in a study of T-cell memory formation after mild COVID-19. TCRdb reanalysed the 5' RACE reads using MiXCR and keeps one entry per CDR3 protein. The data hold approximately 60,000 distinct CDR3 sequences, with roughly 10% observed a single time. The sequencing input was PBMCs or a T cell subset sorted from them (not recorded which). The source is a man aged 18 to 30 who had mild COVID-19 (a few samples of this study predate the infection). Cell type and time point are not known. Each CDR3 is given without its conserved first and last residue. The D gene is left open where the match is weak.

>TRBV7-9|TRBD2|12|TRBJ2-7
ASRSERGAYEQY
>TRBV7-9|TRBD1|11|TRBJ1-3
ASSKDREHTIY
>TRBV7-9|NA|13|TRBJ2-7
ASSTTRTGGYEQY
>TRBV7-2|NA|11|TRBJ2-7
ASSTGNSYEQY
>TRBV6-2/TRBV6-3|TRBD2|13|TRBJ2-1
ASLKAGATYNEQF
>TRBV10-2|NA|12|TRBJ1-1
ASRWTGGNTEAF
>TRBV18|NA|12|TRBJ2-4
ASSPDRSKNIQY
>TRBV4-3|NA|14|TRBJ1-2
ASSQGTASEVYGYT
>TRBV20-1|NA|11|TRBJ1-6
SAREVAGSPLH
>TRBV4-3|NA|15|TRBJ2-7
ASSRAQTGDISYEQY